The rows below give T cell receptor beta chains drawn from one sample of a study of cytomegalovirus exposure and HLA in healthy donors. Produced via immunoSEQ multiplex PCR; TCRdb's table is partial and in-frame only. In the table there are 100,000 to 150,000 clones, under 85% of which are singletons. Specimen: PBMCs. These receptors originate from a woman aged 45-59 years in good health and CMV-seropositive. The CDR3 runs from the conserved cysteine through the conserved F or W. Fields, in order: clone size, J gene, D gene, V gene, CDR3 protein, CDR3 DNA. The D gene is left open where the match is weak. Clone size is stated in some rows and not others, as once, few, many or a class when expanded.

. TRBJ2-1 . TRBV19 CASSHPAGSSYNEQFF TGTGCCAGTAGTCACCCGGCGGGGAGCTCCTACAATGAGCAGTTCTTC
. TRBJ2-7 . TRBV15 CATSRARGGNSYEQYF TGTGCCACCAGCAGAGCAAGGGGCGGAAACTCCTACGAGCAGTACTTC
. TRBJ2-2 TRBD2 TRBV30 CAWSGVAGGRSFVNTGELFF TGTGCCTGGAGTGGAGTTGCTGGCGGGAGGTCGTTTGTGAACACCGGGGAGCTGTTTTTT
. TRBJ2-1 TRBD1 TRBV29-1 CSAAPQGVLDEQFF TGCAGCGCCGCTCCACAGGGGGTACTCGATGAGCAGTTCTTC
. TRBJ2-1 TRBD1 TRBV6-5 CASSFPGQGLQKQFF TGTGCCAGCAGTTTTCCGGGACAGGGTTTACAGAAGCAGTTCTTC
. TRBJ2-2 . TRBV4-2 CASSLRTDPIFTGELFF TGTGCCAGCAGCCTGCGGACAGACCCTATTTTCACCGGGGAGCTGTTTTTT
. TRBJ1-5 . TRBV21-1 CASSKAPGLNQPQHF TGTGCCAGCAGCAAAGCTCCCGGACTCAATCAGCCCCAGCATTTT
few TRBJ1-3 . TRBV10-3 CAISDGDRLGNTIYF TGTGCCATCAGTGATGGAGACAGATTAGGAAACACCATATATTTT
. TRBJ2-2 . TRBV5-4 CASSLGVGYSNTGELFF TGTGCCAGCAGCTTGGGCGTGGGCTATTCGAACACCGGGGAGCTGTTTTTT
. TRBJ2-2 TRBD2 TRBV9 CASSVEAGTNTGELFF TGTGCCAGCAGCGTAGAAGCGGGAACGAACACCGGGGAGCTGTTTTTT
. TRBJ1-5 TRBD1 TRBV4-2 CASSQDLGQALSNQPQHF TGTGCCAGCAGCCAAGATTTAGGACAGGCATTGAGCAATCAGCCCCAGCATTTT
. TRBJ2-3 . TRBV5-1 CASSVGGGGFSTDTQYF TGCGCCAGCAGCGTCGGAGGAGGGGGCTTTAGCACAGATACGCAGTATTTT
. TRBJ1-2 TRBD1 TRBV5-1 CASSLGQGANYGYTF TGCGCCAGCAGCTTGGGACAGGGGGCTAACTATGGCTACACCTTC
. TRBJ2-7 TRBD1 TRBV9 CASSSRQGDEQYF TGTGCCAGCAGCTCCCGACAGGGGGACGAGCAGTACTTC
. TRBJ1-3 . TRBV7-8 CASSLASGSSGNTIYF TGTGCCAGCAGCTTAGCGTCGGGGAGCTCTGGAAACACCATATATTTT
. TRBJ1-2 . TRBV30 CAWSRQGWDYGYTF TGTGCCTGGAGTCGGCAGGGATGGGACTATGGCTACACCTTC
. TRBJ1-2 . TRBV7-9 CASSLALGTGPLYGYTF TGTGCCAGCAGCTTAGCGCTTGGAACAGGGCCCCTCTATGGCTACACCTTC
. TRBJ2-3 TRBD2 TRBV30 CAWSRTSGGAGYF TGTGCCTGGAGTAGGACTAGCGGGGGGGCTGGGTATTTT
once TRBJ1-2 TRBD1 TRBV6-1 CASSQGQAYGYTF TGTGCCAGCAGCCAGGGACAGGCCTATGGCTACACCTTC
. TRBJ1-4 TRBD1 TRBV13 CASSSSPGTGGRHEKLFF TGTGCCAGCAGTTCTAGTCCCGGGACAGGGGGGCGCCATGAAAAACTGTTTTTT
. TRBJ2-7 . TRBV25-1 CASGRQDSYEQYF TGTGCCAGCGGTAGACAGGACTCCTACGAGCAGTACTTC
. TRBJ2-1 TRBD1 TRBV6-1 CASRAGTGDNNEQFF TGTGCCAGCAGGGCCGGGACAGGGGACAACAATGAGCAGTTCTTC